The rows below give T cell receptor beta chains drawn from one sample of a study of T cells in Graves' hyperthyroidism and ophthalmopathy. TCRdb re-called the multiplex PCR reads with MiXCR, one entry per CDR3 protein. The repertoire holds about half a million distinct CDR3 sequences, with 20% as singletons. The sample consisted of blood. The origin of the receptors is a man aged 40-49 years with Graves' ophthalmopathy. CDR3s include the opening cysteine and the closing phenylalanine or tryptophan. D genes are given only for firm matches. Expanded clones get a size class; other rows say once, few or many, or leave the size out.

J gene	CDR3 length	V gene	clone size	D gene	CDR3 DNA	CDR3 protein
TRBJ1-2	16	TRBV18	-	TRBD1	TGTGCCAGCTCACCACCCGGGACAGGGAGCCACTATGGCTACACCTTC	CASSPPGTGSHYGYTF
TRBJ1-5	13	TRBV3-1	many	-	TGTGCCACCGGGACCTCCGAGGGTCAGCCCCAGCATTTT	CATGTSEGQPQHF
TRBJ1-1	14	TRBV28	-	-	TGTGCCAGCAGCCCTTCAGTTGATAACACTGAAGCTTTCTTT	CASSPSVDNTEAFF
TRBJ2-7	14	TRBV30	many	TRBD1	TGTGCCTGGAGTCCCGGGACAGGGAGCCACGAGCAGTACTTC	CAWSPGTGSHEQYF
TRBJ2-5	15	TRBV6-1	few	-	TGTGCCAGCAGACCCCTGGGCCTTCCTGGGGAGACCCAGTACTTC	CASRPLGLPGETQYF
TRBJ2-2	19	TRBV13	few	TRBD2	TGTGCCAGCAGCCCCGACGTGGTTCGACTAGCGGGAGGTTCTGGGGAGCTGTTTTTT	CASSPDVVRLAGGSGELFF
TRBJ2-1	15	TRBV7-8	many	TRBD1	TGTGCCAGCAGCTTGGGACAGGGTCATGGGGATGAGCAGTTCTTC	CASSLGQGHGDEQFF
TRBJ2-2	16	TRBV19	-	TRBD1	TGTGCCAGTAGTTACCCGGGACAGGGTCTAGTCGGGGAGCTGTTTTTT	CASSYPGQGLVGELFF
TRBJ2-7	14	TRBV13	many	-	TGTGCCAGCAGCTACCGGGACACTAACTACGAGCAGTACTTC	CASSYRDTNYEQYF
TRBJ2-1	18	TRBV6-2/TRBV6-3	many	TRBD1	TGTGCCAGCAGCCAAAGAAGGTTCGGACAGGGGGTAGGGAATGAGCAGTTCTTC	CASSQRRFGQGVGNEQFF
TRBJ2-5	13	TRBV12-3/TRBV12-4	many	-	TGTGCCAGCAGTGAGGAGAGTGGAGAGACCCAGTACTTC	CASSEESGETQYF
TRBJ2-1	13	TRBV20-1	many	-	TGCAGTGCAGAGGGGGTGATGGACAATGAGCAGTTCTTC	CSAEGVMDNEQFF
TRBJ1-2	13	TRBV6-1	-	-	TGTGCCAGCAGTGAATCAGGGGTCCATGGCTACACCTTC	CASSESGVHGYTF
TRBJ1-4	14	TRBV2	-	-	TGTGCCAGCAAGATCATGGAAAGGAATGAAAAACTGTTTTTT	CASKIMERNEKLFF
TRBJ2-7	14	TRBV19	few	TRBD2	TGTGCCAGTAGTTCTCCCCTAGCGGGGTACGAGCAGTACTTC	CASSSPLAGYEQYF
TRBJ2-3	16	TRBV7-3	many	TRBD2	TGTGCCAGCAGCTTAATCCTAGCGGGCCCCACAGATACGCAGTATTTT	CASSLILAGPTDTQYF
TRBJ2-1	15	TRBV6-2/TRBV6-3	-	-	TGTGCCAGCAGACAACCCGGGCCAGGGAACAATGAGCAGTTCTTC	CASRQPGPGNNEQFF
TRBJ2-3	14	TRBV7-9	many	TRBD2	TGTGCCAGCAGTCTAGCGGGAGCAACAGATACGCAGTATTTT	CASSLAGATDTQYF
TRBJ1-3	15	TRBV19	few	-	TGTGCCAGCTCGACAGTCCTCTCTTCGGCAGACACCATATATTTT	CASSTVLSSADTIYF
TRBJ2-7	15	TRBV20-1	few	-	TGCAGTGCTAGAGCCCGCGTTCCAGGACCGGGGGAGCAGTACTTC	CSARARVPGPGEQYF
TRBJ2-7	14	TRBV11-2	-	-	TGTGCCAGCAGCGTTATCCGTGGGCGTTTCGAGCAGTACTTC	CASSVIRGRFEQYF
TRBJ2-7	14	TRBV13	-	-	TGTGCCAGCAGCCTACCCCGGTCCTCCTACGAGCAGTACTTC	CASSLPRSSYEQYF
TRBJ1-2	14	TRBV12-3/TRBV12-4	many	-	TGTGCCAGCAGTCCTCAACGCAGGGGCTATGGCTACACCTTC	CASSPQRRGYGYTF
TRBJ1-2	14	TRBV7-9	many	TRBD1	TGTGCCAGCAGCCCCAGACAGGGCAACTATGGCTACACCTTC	CASSPRQGNYGYTF
TRBJ1-3	13	TRBV9	-	-	TGTGCCTCCCGCCCAGCCTCTGGAAACACCATATATTTT	CASRPASGNTIYF
TRBJ2-7	14	TRBV7-9	many	TRBD1	TGTGCCAGCAGCTTAAGGACAGGGGCTGGAGAGCAGTACTTC	CASSLRTGAGEQYF
TRBJ1-4	17	TRBV2	many	-	TGTGCCAGCAGTTCGACAGGATACGCCCCGGTTAATGAAAAACTGTTTTTT	CASSSTGYAPVNEKLFF
TRBJ1-1	15	TRBV5-1	-	TRBD1	TGCGCCAGCAGCTCCGTCCCGGGGACAGGCACTGAAGCTTTCTTT	CASSSVPGTGTEAFF
TRBJ1-3	12	TRBV28	few	-	TGTGCCAGCAGTATTCGAGGAAACACCATATATTTT	CASSIRGNTIYF
TRBJ2-5	15	TRBV14	-	-	TGTGCCAGCAGCCAAATCCCGGGAAAAGAAGAGACCCAGTACTTC	CASSQIPGKEETQYF
TRBJ2-3	13	TRBV30	once	-	TGTGCCTGGAGGTCGGGATATACAGATACGCAGTATTTT	CAWRSGYTDTQYF